The T cell receptor (beta chain) under discussion was sequenced for a study of control samples from healthy donors and cancer patients (TCRdb year 2020). To prepare the library, the immunoSEQ multiplex PCR assay was applied. What TCRdb holds here is the immuneACCESS table cut down to in-frame rearrangements. Part of the clones is not present; checked against another copy, under half of the missing clones reflect an unresolved V gene, and the others are unexplained. For this sample there are 70,000 to 95,000 clones; roughly nine tenths appear just once. The ten largest clonotypes hold 0.92% of the sample. V is clipped by 1 base and J by 4 bases, and the sequence between their germline boundaries is 9 bases long. The CDR3 covers 15 residues, taking in both the cysteine and the phenylalanine. Only the CDR3 part of the read is kept: 45 bases, read in frame from the first base. CDR1 SGHKS and CDR2 YYEKEE were looked up in the germline V gene (reference sequence).

This clone was counted once. Its binding antigen is unknown. The input lacks base qualities; no much larger clone sits a single base away. Sequenced: blood. The receptor was isolated from a woman in her twenties or thirties in good health. The sequence links TRBV5-5 to TRBJ1-6; too little of a D gene remains to name it. The sequenced DNA is TGTGCCAGCAGCTTGCGGGATCCTTATAATTCACCCCTCCACTTT. This encodes CASSLRDPYNSPLHF.